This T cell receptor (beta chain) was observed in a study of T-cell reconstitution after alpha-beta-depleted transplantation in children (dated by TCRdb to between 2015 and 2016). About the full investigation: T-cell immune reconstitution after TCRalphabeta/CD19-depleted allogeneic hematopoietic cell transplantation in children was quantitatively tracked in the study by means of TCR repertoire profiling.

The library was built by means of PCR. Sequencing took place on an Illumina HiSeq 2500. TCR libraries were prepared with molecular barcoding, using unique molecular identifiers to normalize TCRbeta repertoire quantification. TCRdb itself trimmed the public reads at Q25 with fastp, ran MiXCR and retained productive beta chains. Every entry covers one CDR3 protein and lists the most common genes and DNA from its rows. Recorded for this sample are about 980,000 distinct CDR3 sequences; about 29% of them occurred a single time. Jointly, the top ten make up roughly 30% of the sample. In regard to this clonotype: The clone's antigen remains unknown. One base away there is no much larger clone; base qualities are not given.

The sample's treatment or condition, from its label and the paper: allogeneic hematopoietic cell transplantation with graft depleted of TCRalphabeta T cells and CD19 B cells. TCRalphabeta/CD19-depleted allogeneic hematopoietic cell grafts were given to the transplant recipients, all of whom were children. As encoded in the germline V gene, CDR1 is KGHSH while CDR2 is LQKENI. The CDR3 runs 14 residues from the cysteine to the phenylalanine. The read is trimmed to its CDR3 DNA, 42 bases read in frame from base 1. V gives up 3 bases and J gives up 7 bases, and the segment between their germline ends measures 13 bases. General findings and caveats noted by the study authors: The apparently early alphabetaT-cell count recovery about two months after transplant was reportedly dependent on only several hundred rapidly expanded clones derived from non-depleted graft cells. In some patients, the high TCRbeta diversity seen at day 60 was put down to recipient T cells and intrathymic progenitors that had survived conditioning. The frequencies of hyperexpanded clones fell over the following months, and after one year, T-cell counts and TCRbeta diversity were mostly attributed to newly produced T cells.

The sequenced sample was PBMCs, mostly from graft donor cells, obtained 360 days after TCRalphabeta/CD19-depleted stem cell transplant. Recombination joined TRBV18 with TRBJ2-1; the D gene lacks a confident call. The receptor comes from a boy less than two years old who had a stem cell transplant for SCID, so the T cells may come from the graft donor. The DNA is TGTGCCAGCTCACCGCCCCCCCGCGTAAATGAGCAGTTCTTC. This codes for CASSPPPRVNEQFF.